This T cell receptor beta chain was captured in a study of T cells after yellow fever vaccination. General observations from the study: Clones that expanded after primary vaccination mostly reappeared after the booster (roughly 96% CD4, around 87% CD8).

This clonotype was found a few times. Its antigen is as yet unknown. The CDR3 is 13 residues long. Trimming took off 4 bases at V and 8 bases at J, with 9 bases between the two ends. The germline V gene encodes CDR1 SGHTA and CDR2 FQGTGA. The TCR cDNA carried a universal primer site and UMIs from 5'RACE template switching. TCRdb recomputed calls from the 5' RACE reads with MiXCR, one row per CDR3 protein. This sample has a few hundred thousand distinct CDR3 sequences, with approximately 3% found just once. The TCR originated in a man younger than 35 who received the YFV17D yellow fever vaccine. This specimen consisted of CD4+ T cells sorted from PBMCs, obtained 10 days after the yellow fever booster vaccination. The rearrangement joins TRBV7-3 to TRBJ1-6; no definite D call. CDR3 DNA sequence: TGTGCCAGCAGCTCCGGAACTTATTCACCCCTCCACTTT. Protein: CASSSGTYSPLHF.